A single sample gave rise to the 26 T cell receptor beta chains below, sequenced in a study of CD8 T cells in ankylosing spondylitis. TCRdb called the 5' RACE reads again in MiXCR, with one record for every CDR3 protein. Counted here are approximately 45,000 distinct CDR3 sequences, 3.5% to 4% occurring once; the ten biggest clones make up roughly 4%. Material for sequencing was blood, either unsorted or a sorted T cell fraction (not recorded which). All receptors derive from a female donor with ankylosing spondylitis or in good health (not recorded which).

In its sample, this clonotype was seen many times. With a much larger clone just one base away, this may be a read error. The V and J genes are TRBV9 and TRBJ1-5; 10 bases align to TRBD1. Unmatched junction bases numbered 2, after V lost 3 bases and J lost 5 bases. The CDR3 totals 14 residues. Germline-derived CDR1 and CDR2 are SGDLS and YYNGEE. This chain's CDR3 is CASSATGGDQPQHF. CDR3 in DNA: TGTGCCAGCAGCGCGACAGGGGGCGATCAGCCCCAGCATTTT.

This clonotype was recorded at least ten times. The gene calls are TRBV9 and TRBJ1-2; TRBD1 agrees at 10 bases. J lost 5 bases, V lost 4 bases, and 2 bases had no gene match. CDR1 and CDR2 (germline): SGDLS, YYNGEE. The CDR3 is 13 residues long. The DNA of the CDR3 is TGTGCCAGCAGCCCGGGACAGGGGTATGGCTACACCTTC. Its protein is CASSPGQGYGYTF.

Many counts were recorded for this clonotype. V usage is TRBV9 and J usage is TRBJ2-1, with TRBD2 identical over 9 bases. Trimming at V came to 0 bases and at J to 3 bases, leaving 4 bases not matched to a gene. Germline CDR1 reads SGDLS; CDR2 reads YYNGEE. The CDR3 is made up of 16 amino acids. In nucleotides, the CDR3 is TGTGCCAGCAGCGTAGCGGGTAGCGGGGGCTACAATGAGCAGTTCTTC. Its protein product is CASSVAGSGGYNEQFF.

This clonotype was counted at least ten times. This sequence joins TRBV9 and TRBJ2-3; D not resolved. Germline assignment: CDR1 SGDLS and CDR2 YYNGEE. The CDR3 is made up of 12 amino acids. Trimming removed 1 base from V and 5 bases from J, with 5 bases in between. The DNA of the CDR3 is TGTGCCAGCAGCGTAACGGGAGATACGCAGTATTTT. Its protein is CASSVTGDTQYF.

This clonotype showed up many times. The chain carries TRBV9 and TRBJ1-6; D remains ambiguous. Per the germline V gene, CDR1 is SGDLS and CDR2 is YYNGEE. Trimming took 3 bases from V and 7 from J, leaving 14 bases between them. The CDR3 has 15 residues. In DNA, the CDR3 is TGTGCCAGCAGCGCCAGCTGGGGAGTGAATTCACCCCTCCACTTT. It yields the protein CASSASWGVNSPLHF. Together with reference TRBV9 and TRBJ1-6, the CDR3 gives the full variable domain: DSGVTQTPKHLITATGQRVTLRCSPRSGDLSVYWYQQSLDQGLQFLIQYYNGEERAKGNILERFSAQQFPDLHSELNLSSLELGDSALYFCASSASWGVNSPLHFGNGTRLTVT.

This clonotype was seen ten or more times. V usage is TRBV9 and J usage is TRBJ1-2; D is unresolved. CDR1 is SGDLS, CDR2 YYNGEE, per germline. The length of the CDR3 is 14 residues. Trimming pared 0 bases from V and 4 bases from J, leaving 10 bases between. CDR3 protein: CASSVDEAGYGYTF. CDR3 sequence (DNA): TGTGCCAGCAGCGTAGATGAGGCCGGCTATGGCTACACCTTC.

This clonotype was counted ten times or more. This chain links TRBV9 with TRBJ2-2; 7 bases are shared with TRBD1. V shed 0 bases and J 3 bases; nucleotides not matched to a gene: 5. Germline assignment: CDR1 SGDLS and CDR2 YYNGEE. This CDR3 region has 16 residues. The CDR3 bases are TGTGCCAGCAGCGTAGCCCGGGACAGCTACACCGGGGAGCTGTTTTTT. It is translated as CASSVARDSYTGELFF.

The table lists this clonotype with many counts. The gene calls are TRBV9 and TRBJ2-1, with 11 bases that match TRBD1. V was clipped by 5 bases and J by 0 bases; unmatched bases: 7. Looked up from germline, CDR1 is SGDLS and CDR2 is YYNGEE. This CDR3 has 17 residues. The CDR3 spells CASSPTGQGGSYNEQFF. CDR3 in DNA: TGTGCCAGCAGTCCGACGGGACAGGGGGGCTCCTACAATGAGCAGTTCTTC.

This clonotype came up many times. This chain connects TRBV9 to TRBJ1-3; D is unresolved. The ends were cut back, 0 bases at V and 2 bases at J, with 6 bases in the middle. Germline CDR1 SGDLS, CDR2 YYNGEE. This CDR3 spans 14 amino acids. The DNA of the CDR3 is TGTGCCAGCAGCGTAGTGGCGACTGGAAACACCATATATTTT. The encoded protein is CASSVVATGNTIYF.

This clonotype was seen at least ten times. CDR3 loop: CASSYRTGLNEQFF. DNA of the CDR3: TGTGCCAGCAGCTATAGGACAGGGCTAAATGAGCAGTTCTTC. This sequence joins TRBV9 and TRBJ2-1; 8 positions agree with TRBD1. This CDR3 is 14 amino acids long. V was pared by 4 bases and J by 7 bases, with 7 bases of the junction left unmatched. Germline CDR1 reads SGDLS; CDR2 reads YYNGEE.

This clonotype was recorded many times. The chain couples TRBV9 to TRBJ1-5; the D is unclear. CDR3 length equals 15 residues. Germline CDR1 reads SGDLS; CDR2 reads YYNGEE. V lost 0 bases to trimming and J lost 4 bases, with 11 bases between them. CDR3 nucleotide sequence: TGTGCCAGCAGCGTAGACGGGGTAGGTAATCAGCCCCAGCATTTT. Protein sequence: CASSVDGVGNQPQHF.

J is TRBJ1-2 and V is TRBV9; a possible D gene is TRBD1 (6 bases). Trimming pared 2 bases from V and 7 bases from J, leaving 18 bases between. Germline-derived CDR1 and CDR2 are SGDLS and YYNGEE. This CDR3 comprises 15 residues. CDR3 DNA: TGTGCCAGCAGCGTCTCGGTCGGGGGGGGCTTTGGCTACACCTTC. Protein product: CASSVSVGGGFGYTF.

This clonotype was found many times. The genes are TRBV9 and TRBJ2-7, with TRBD1 matching over 11 bases. CDR1 and CDR2 (germline): SGDLS, YYNGEE. Unmatched junction bases numbered 3, after V lost 2 bases and J lost 2 bases. The CDR3 loop spans 15 amino acids. As DNA, the CDR3 is TGTGCCAGCAGCGTCGGGACAGGGGGAACCTACGAGCAGTACTTC. Protein: CASSVGTGGTYEQYF.

V gene TRBV9 combines with J gene TRBJ2-5; 7 nucleotides agree with TRBD2. The trim removed 2 bases at V and 5 bases at J, leaving 9 bases unmatched. The CDR3 is 15 residues long. CDR1 and CDR2 (germline): SGDLS, YYNGEE. The CDR3 reads CASSVVPSGGETQYF. The CDR3 coding sequence is TGTGCCAGCAGCGTTGTTCCTAGCGGCGGGGAGACCCAGTACTTC.

This clonotype has at least ten counts. The V gene is TRBV9, the J gene TRBJ2-2, with 10 bases matching TRBD2. The junction had 11 bases not matched to a gene; V was cut back by 4 bases and J by 5 bases. The CDR3 loop spans 17 amino acids. From germline, CDR1 is SGDLS and CDR2 YYNGEE. CDR3 loop: CASSPSSGGAGTGELFF. As DNA, the CDR3 is TGTGCCAGCAGCCCCTCGAGCGGGGGGGCCGGTACCGGGGAGCTGTTTTTT.

This clonotype was counted ten times or more. The chain links TRBV9 to TRBJ2-1; possibly TRBD1 for D (6 bases). Germline assignment: CDR1 SGDLS and CDR2 YYNGEE. This CDR3 contains 14 residues. V shed 0 bases and J shed 3 bases, with 7 bases lying between them. CDR3 sequence reads: CASSVVGHYNEQFF. The CDR3 DNA reads TGTGCCAGCAGCGTAGTGGGACACTACAATGAGCAGTTCTTC. Filled out from reference TRBV9 and TRBJ2-1, the complete variable domain reads DSGVTQTPKHLITATGQRVTLRCSPRSGDLSVYWYQQSLDQGLQFLIQYYNGEERAKGNILERFSAQQFPDLHSELNLSSLELGDSALYFCASSVVGHYNEQFFGPGTRLTVL.

This clonotype was counted at least ten times. The rearrangement uses TRBV7-3 and TRBJ1-4; no definite D call. The V and J ends lost 2 bases and 0 bases respectively, with 10 bases between them. The CDR3 spans 16 residues. The V gene's germline CDR1 is SGHTA and CDR2 FQGTGA. The CDR3 DNA sequence: TGTGCCAGCAGCTTAGGCCGGGCCTCAACTAATGAAAAACTGTTTTTT. The encoded protein is CASSLGRASTNEKLFF.

In this sample, this clonotype turned up many times. The V gene is TRBV9, the J gene TRBJ2-2; 7 bases are a match to TRBD1. The CDR3 is 16 residues long. Germline V gene data show CDR1 as SGDLS and CDR2 as YYNGEE. The V gene end was trimmed by 4 bases and the J gene end by 4 bases; junction bases not matched to a gene: 10. The CDR3 sequence: CASSPDPRQGTGELFF. CDR3 nucleotide sequence: TGTGCCAGCAGCCCCGACCCCCGACAGGGCACCGGGGAGCTGTTTTTT.

This clonotype was detected many times. This chain uses TRBV9 with TRBJ2-2, with a weak D call TRBD1 (5 bases). The CDR3 totals 17 residues. The ends were cut back, 0 bases at V and 0 bases at J, with 12 bases in the middle. CDR1 SGDLS and CDR2 YYNGEE come from the germline V gene. The CDR3 spells CASSVGPGIANTGELFF. CDR3 nucleotides: TGTGCCAGCAGCGTAGGCCCAGGGATCGCGAACACCGGGGAGCTGTTTTTT.

This clonotype was detected many times. The DNA for the CDR3 is TGTGCCAGCAGTGCGCCCAGCACAGATACGCAGTATTTT. Its protein is CASSAPSTDTQYF. The chain carries TRBV9 and TRBJ2-3; D gene uncertain. CDR3 length equals 13 residues. Germline CDR1 SGDLS, CDR2 YYNGEE. V was clipped by 5 bases and J by 0 bases, with 7 bases between them.

This clonotype has at least ten counts. The gene calls are TRBV9 and TRBJ1-3; 7 nucleotides align to TRBD1. The germline V gene has CDR1 SGDLS and CDR2 YYNGEE. With 4 bases clipped from V and 0 bases from J, the junction kept 13 bases outside the gene matches. This CDR3 has 18 amino acids. The CDR3 bases are TGTGCCAGCAGCACGCATTCAGGGGGGCGGACCTCTGGAAACACCATATATTTT. This gives the protein CASSTHSGGRTSGNTIYF.

Ten or more counts support this clonotype. The chain is built from TRBV9 and TRBJ1-2, with 9 bases matching TRBD1. Losses at the gene ends were 3 bases for V and 5 bases for J; bases not matched to a gene: 14. Germline V gives CDR1 SGDLS, CDR2 YYNGEE. The CDR3 has 17 residues. CDR3 loop: CASSAGQGPFEWYGYTF. CDR3 sequence (DNA): TGTGCCAGCAGCGCAGGACAGGGGCCCTTCGAGTGGTATGGCTACACCTTC.

This clonotype was seen more than once but under ten times. The rearrangement joins TRBV9 to TRBJ2-5, with D perhaps matching TRBD1 or TRBD2 (6 bases each). This CDR3 contains 16 residues. Germline V gene lookup returns CDR1 SGDLS and CDR2 YYNGEE. V lost 0 bases, J lost 2 bases, and 14 bases lay in between. The CDR3 DNA is TGTGCCAGCAGCGTAGCTACAAGGGGGGTACAAGAGACCCAGTACTTC. Translating gives CASSVATRGVQETQYF.

This clonotype was picked up many times. This chain connects TRBV9 to TRBJ1-1; unclear D gene. Per germline, CDR1 SGDLS and CDR2 YYNGEE. The CDR3 runs to 13 residues. The germline V and J ends were trimmed by 3 bases and 1 base, with 7 bases remaining between them. CDR3 region: CASSEQPNTEAFF. The CDR3 coding sequence is TGTGCCAGCAGCGAACAGCCGAACACTGAAGCTTTCTTT.

This clonotype was recorded many times. The J gene is TRBJ2-1, the V gene TRBV9; TRBD2 agrees at 8 bases. CDR1 is SGDLS and CDR2 is YYNGEE in the germline V gene. The ends lost 0 bases at V and 10 bases at J; junction bases unmatched: 6. The CDR3 is 14 amino acids. The chain's CDR3 is CASSVATSGREQFF. CDR3 DNA sequence: TGTGCCAGCAGCGTAGCTACTAGCGGAAGGGAGCAGTTCTTC.

This clonotype was recorded many times. The V call is TRBV9, the J call TRBJ2-1; TRBD2 aligns across 7 bases. The CDR3 length is 13 residues. Germline V lookup: CDR1 SGDLS, CDR2 YYNGEE. With 0 bases clipped from V and 13 bases from J, the junction kept 7 bases outside the gene matches. CDR3 sequence reads: CASSVEGRATQFF. For the CDR3, the DNA is TGTGCCAGCAGCGTAGAGGGGAGGGCAACACAGTTCTTC.